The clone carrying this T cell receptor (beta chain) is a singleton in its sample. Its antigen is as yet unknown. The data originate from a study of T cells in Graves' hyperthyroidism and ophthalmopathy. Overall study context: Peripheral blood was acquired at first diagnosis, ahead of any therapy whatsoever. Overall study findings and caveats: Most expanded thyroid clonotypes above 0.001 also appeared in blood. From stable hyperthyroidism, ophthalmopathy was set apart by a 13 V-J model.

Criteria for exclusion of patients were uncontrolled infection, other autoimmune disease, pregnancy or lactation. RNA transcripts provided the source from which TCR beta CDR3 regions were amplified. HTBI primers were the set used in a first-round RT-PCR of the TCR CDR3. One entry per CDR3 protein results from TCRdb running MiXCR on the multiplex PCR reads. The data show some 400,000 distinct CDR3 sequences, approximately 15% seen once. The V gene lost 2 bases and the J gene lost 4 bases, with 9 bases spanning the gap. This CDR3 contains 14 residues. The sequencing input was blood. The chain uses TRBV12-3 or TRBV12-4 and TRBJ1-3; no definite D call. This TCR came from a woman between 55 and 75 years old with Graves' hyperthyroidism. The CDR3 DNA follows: TGTGCCAGCAGTTTAACAGAAGCCGGAAACACCATATATTTT. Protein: CASSLTEAGNTIYF.